This entry lists 2 T cell receptor beta chains sequenced from one sample in a study of CXCR3-negative and CXCR3-positive naive CD8 T cells. Antigen specificity for these receptors is unknown. Study outcomes and limitations: Naive CXCR3-positive cells had TRB CDR3s more hydrophobic than those of CXCR3-negative naive cells.

UMI-labeled 5' RACE yielded the TRB cDNA libraries. From its re-call of the 5' RACE reads, TCRdb lists each CDR3 protein once, without DNA. Seen in this sample are 65,000 to 75,000 distinct CDR3 sequences; the ten most common clones hold 0.71%. Sequencing input: naive CXCR3+ CD8+ T cells from blood. The subset was: CD45RO-CCR7+CD27+CD95- naive CD8+ T cells expressing CXCR3 (TNR3+). The receptors come from a human donor in good health. Some clones in this sample may be carry-over from other donors' samples.

The V gene is TRBV7-9, the J gene TRBJ2-7. CDR1 is SEHNR and CDR2 is FQNEAQ in the germline V gene (reference sequence). CDR3 size: 13 residues. The CDR3 protein is CASSSRDSYEQYF.

This chain connects TRBV29-1 to TRBJ2-2; the D gene TCRdb calls, TRBD1, cannot be checked with no DNA. The CDR3 consists of 15 residues. Germline V gene data show CDR1 as SQVTM and CDR2 as ANQGSEA. The CDR3 here is CSVEGGTTNTGELFF.